The clone carrying this TCR beta chain was seen ten or more times. The data were obtained in a study of regulatory T cells in long-lasting Graves disease. The time point is: newly diagnosed GD, antithyroid drugs for less than 3 months. Researchers made the TCR library from RNA that was extracted from PBMCs. Arm-PCR with iRepertoire HTBI primers amplified the CDR3 regions for these TCR beta libraries. TCRdb re-derived calls from the multiplex PCR reads in MiXCR, one entry per CDR3 protein. The sample holds 520,000 or so distinct CDR3 sequences, about 12% seen once. This CDR3 is 16 amino acids long. V was clipped by 1 base and J by 0 bases; unmatched bases: 2. From germline, CDR1 is SEHNR and CDR2 FQNEAQ (reference sequence). These data were also reused for a study on T cells in Graves' hyperthyroidism and ophthalmopathy. As that report states: Stable Graves' hyperthyroidism meant no ophthalmopathy progression within 18 months.

Sequenced here: peripheral blood mononuclear cells (PBMCs), sampled at new diagnosis, from a patient treated with antithyroid drugs. The chain is built from TRBV7-9 and TRBJ2-1; TRBD2 agrees at 8 bases. The TCR sequence derives from a woman in her twenties or thirties with Graves disease. The CDR3 DNA reads as TGTGCCAGCAGCTTAGTAGCGGGAAACTCCTACAATGAGCAGTTCTTC. Amino acid sequence: CASSLVAGNSYNEQFF.